The 18 T cell receptor beta chains presented below share a single source sample, sequenced in a study of control samples from healthy donors and cancer patients. Assay: immunoSEQ multiplex PCR; the TCRdb copy retains only in-frame clones and omits some. The table includes about 150,000 clones, around 90% detected once. The material sequenced was blood. The receptors derive from a man aged 18 to 35 in good health.

This chain joins TRBV19 and TRBJ2-5; no clear D. This CDR3 is 13 amino acids long. CDR1 is LNHDA, CDR2 SQIVND, per germline (reference sequence). Trimming stripped 2 bases from V and 1 base from J, with 5 bases between. The CDR3 spells CASSINSQETQYF. Written as DNA, the CDR3 is TGTGCCAGTAGTATAAACAGCCAAGAGACCCAGTACTTC. The variable domain in full, with the rest retrieved from reference TRBV19 and TRBJ2-5, is DGGITQSPKYLFRKEGQNVTLSCEQNLNHDAMYWYRQDPGQGLRLIYYSQIVNDFQKGDIAEGYSVSREKKESFPLTVTSAQKNPTAFYLCASSINSQETQYFGPGTRLLVL.

The chain has TRBV5-1 and TRBJ2-7; TRBD2 is a possible D gene (5 bases). There are 14 residues in the CDR3. Trimming pared 4 bases from V and 5 bases from J, leaving 16 bases between. CDR1 is SGHRS and CDR2 is YFSETQ in the germline V gene. The CDR3, as DNA: TGCGCCAGCAGCCCGGCCAGCTACGGGGACGAGCAGTACTTC. It encodes CASSPASYGDEQYF.

CDR3 nucleotides: TGTGCCAGTAGTGCCTTTAGCCACGCAGGGGGCTATGGCTACACCTTC. It yields the protein CASSAFSHAGGYGYTF. The gene calls are TRBV19 and TRBJ1-2; 7 nucleotides agree with TRBD1. The CDR3 has 16 amino acids. V shed 5 bases, J shed 4 bases, and the junction held 13 bases outside the gene matches. The germline gives CDR1 LNHDA, CDR2 SQIVND (reference sequence). The whole variable domain, remainder taken from reference TRBV19 and TRBJ1-2, is DGGITQSPKYLFRKEGQNVTLSCEQNLNHDAMYWYRQDPGQGLRLIYYSQIVNDFQKGDIAEGYSVSREKKESFPLTVTSAQKNPTAFYLCASSAFSHAGGYGYTFGSGTRLTVV.

This clone was counted once. V and J are TRBV5-1 and TRBJ2-2; D possibly corresponds to TRBD2 (6 bases). V lost 4 bases and J lost 5, with 15 bases in between. The CDR3 has 15 amino acids. Germline V gene sequence: CDR1 SGHRS, CDR2 YFSETQ. The CDR3 DNA sequence: TGCGCCAGCAGCGTGGGACTCTCGAGGACCGGGGAGCTGTTTTTT. The encoded protein is CASSVGLSRTGELFF. The full variable domain, completed using reference TRBV5-1 and TRBJ2-2, is KAGVTQTPRYLIKTRGQQVTLSCSPISGHRSVSWYQQTPGQGLQFLFEYFSETQRNKGNFPGRFSGRQFSNSRSEMNVSTLELGDSALYLCASSVGLSRTGELFFGEGSRLTVL.

The chain has TRBV9 and TRBJ2-2; the match to TRBD1 covers 7 bases. The germline V gene has CDR1 SGDLS and CDR2 YYNGEE. V dropped 0 bases and J dropped 5; count of bases not matched to a gene: 16. The CDR3 is 19 residues long. CDR3 protein: CASSVVAQGIGTGTGELFF. The CDR3 DNA follows: TGTGCCAGCAGCGTAGTGGCACAGGGGATCGGTACAGGAACCGGGGAGCTGTTTTTT.

This chain connects TRBV19 to TRBJ1-2, with no clear D. Germline CDR1 is LNHDA and CDR2 is SQIVND (reference sequence). The CDR3 runs to 13 residues. Trimming took off 5 bases at V and 0 bases at J, with 7 bases between the two ends. In DNA, the CDR3 is TGTGCCAGTAGTTTACAGTCTAACTATGGCTACACCTTC. The encoded protein is CASSLQSNYGYTF.

The chain joins TRBV7-8 to TRBJ1-1; maybe TRBD1 (6 bases). This CDR3 comprises 15 residues. The germline gives CDR1 SGHVS, CDR2 FQNEAQ. Trimming left V 2 bases short and J 4 bases short, with 14 bases between. The CDR3 coding sequence is TGTGCCAGCAGCTTAAATCCCCCAGGGGTCACTGAAGCTTTCTTT. It specifies CASSLNPPGVTEAFF.

The chain employs TRBV5-1 and TRBJ2-5, with a weak D call TRBD1 (6 bases). There are 16 residues in the CDR3. V was shortened by 0 bases and J by 4 bases, with 16 bases between the two germline ends. Per the germline V gene, CDR1 is SGHRS and CDR2 is YFSETQ. This CDR3 is CASSLAIGQGIETQYF. The DNA of the CDR3 is TGCGCCAGCAGCTTGGCCATAGGCCAGGGGATAGAGACCCAGTACTTC.

The chain combines TRBV29-1 with TRBJ2-3; weak D call: TRBD1 (5 bases). CDR1 and CDR2 (germline): SQVTM, ANQGSEA. V was pared by 4 bases and J by 4 bases, with 9 bases between. The CDR3 is 12 amino acids. In DNA, the CDR3 is TGCAGCGTTGTCAGGGATGCAGATACGCAGTATTTT. This codes for CSVVRDADTQYF.

The chain couples TRBV6-2 or TRBV6-3 to TRBJ2-3; 7 bases map to TRBD1. V was pared by 5 bases and J by 4 bases, with 6 bases of the junction left unmatched. This CDR3 comprises 14 residues. The germline V gene has CDR1 MNHEY and CDR2 SVGEGT. CDR3 sequence: CASSPGQVADTQYF. CDR3 nucleotides: TGTGCCAGCAGTCCAGGACAGGTCGCAGATACGCAGTATTTT.

The rearrangement uses TRBV18 and TRBJ1-5; D is uncertain. Trimming cost V 2 bases and J 0 bases, with 8 bases left between them. The length of the CDR3 is 15 residues. CDR1 is KGHSH, CDR2 LQKENI, per germline. Written as DNA, the CDR3 is TGTGCCAGCTCACCAGGAGCAGGTAGCAATCAGCCCCAGCATTTT. Translating it yields CASSPGAGSNQPQHF.

The V gene is TRBV7-9, the J gene TRBJ2-7, with 8 bases fitting TRBD1. CDR3 length: 14 amino acids. V lost 4 bases to trimming and J lost 7 bases; unmatched junction nucleotides: 9. Germline CDR1 and CDR2: SEHNR and FQNEAQ (reference sequence). The CDR3 protein is CASSYGQGVTEQYF. The CDR3 nucleotides read TGTGCCAGCAGCTACGGACAGGGAGTTACGGAGCAGTACTTC. Looking up the rest from reference TRBV7-9 and TRBJ2-7 gives the full variable domain: DTGVSQNPRHKITKRGQNVTFRCDPISEHNRLYWYRQTLGQGPEFLTYFQNEAQLEKSRLLSDRFSAERPKGSFSTLEIQRTEQGDSAMYLCASSYGQGVTEQYFGPGTRLTVT.

V is TRBV5-1 and J is TRBJ2-5; TRBD1 aligns across 7 bases. The CDR3 spans 16 residues. J gave up 4 bases and V 3 bases, and 12 bases lay outside the gene matches. From germline, CDR1 is SGHRS and CDR2 YFSETQ. In DNA form, the CDR3 reads TGCGCCAGCAGCTGGGCCGGGACAGTCTCTTTAGAGACCCAGTACTTC. Protein sequence: CASSWAGTVSLETQYF. The full variable domain, completed using reference TRBV5-1 and TRBJ2-5, is KAGVTQTPRYLIKTRGQQVTLSCSPISGHRSVSWYQQTPGQGLQFLFEYFSETQRNKGNFPGRFSGRQFSNSRSEMNVSTLELGDSALYLCASSWAGTVSLETQYFGPGTRLLVL.

This chain connects TRBV10-3 to TRBJ1-2; D unclear. The V end was cut by 3 bases, the J end by 10 bases, with 9 bases between. Germline V gene sequence: CDR1 ENHRY, CDR2 SYGVKD. CDR3 size: 11 residues. CDR3 DNA sequence: TGTGCCATCAGTGACCAGTCTCACTACACCTTC. It is translated as CAISDQSHYTF.

This clone was detected once. The V call is TRBV9, the J call TRBJ1-2; TRBD1 matches at 8 bases. Germline assignment: CDR1 SGDLS and CDR2 YYNGEE. J was trimmed by 3 bases and V by 4 bases; bases with no gene match: 2. The CDR3 consists of 13 residues. CDR3 residues: CASSPDRDYGYTF. CDR3 nucleotide sequence: TGTGCCAGCAGCCCGGACAGGGACTATGGCTACACCTTC. Looking up the rest from reference TRBV9 and TRBJ1-2 gives the full variable domain: DSGVTQTPKHLITATGQRVTLRCSPRSGDLSVYWYQQSLDQGLQFLIQYYNGEERAKGNILERFSAQQFPDLHSELNLSSLELGDSALYFCASSPDRDYGYTFGSGTRLTVV.

This clone showed up just a few times. The chain joins TRBV19 to TRBJ2-3, with no clear D. Trimming took 4 bases from V and 1 from J, leaving 15 bases between them. CDR1 and CDR2 from the germline V gene are LNHDA and SQIVND (reference sequence). The CDR3 has 16 residues. The chain's CDR3 is CASSRVEPPRTDTQYF. CDR3 in DNA: TGTGCCAGTAGTAGAGTGGAACCACCACGCACAGATACGCAGTATTTT.

The genes are TRBV10-3 and TRBJ2-5; D gene unclear. CDR3 length equals 14 residues. In germline, CDR1 is ENHRY, CDR2 SYGVKD. V was pared by 0 bases and J by 1 base, with 6 bases between. CDR3 DNA sequence: TGTGCCATCAGTGAGTCGGCAACCCAAGAGACCCAGTACTTC. Protein: CAISESATQETQYF.

The genes are TRBV19 and TRBJ2-1, with 7 bases lining up with TRBD1. CDR1 and CDR2 (germline): LNHDA, SQIVND (reference sequence). Trimming removed 5 bases from V and 10 bases from J; junction bases left unmatched: 8. The CDR3 extends over 13 amino acids. The CDR3 DNA is TGTGCCAGTAGTGCCCGGACAGGTTTAGAGCAGTTCTTC. Translated, it gives CASSARTGLEQFF.